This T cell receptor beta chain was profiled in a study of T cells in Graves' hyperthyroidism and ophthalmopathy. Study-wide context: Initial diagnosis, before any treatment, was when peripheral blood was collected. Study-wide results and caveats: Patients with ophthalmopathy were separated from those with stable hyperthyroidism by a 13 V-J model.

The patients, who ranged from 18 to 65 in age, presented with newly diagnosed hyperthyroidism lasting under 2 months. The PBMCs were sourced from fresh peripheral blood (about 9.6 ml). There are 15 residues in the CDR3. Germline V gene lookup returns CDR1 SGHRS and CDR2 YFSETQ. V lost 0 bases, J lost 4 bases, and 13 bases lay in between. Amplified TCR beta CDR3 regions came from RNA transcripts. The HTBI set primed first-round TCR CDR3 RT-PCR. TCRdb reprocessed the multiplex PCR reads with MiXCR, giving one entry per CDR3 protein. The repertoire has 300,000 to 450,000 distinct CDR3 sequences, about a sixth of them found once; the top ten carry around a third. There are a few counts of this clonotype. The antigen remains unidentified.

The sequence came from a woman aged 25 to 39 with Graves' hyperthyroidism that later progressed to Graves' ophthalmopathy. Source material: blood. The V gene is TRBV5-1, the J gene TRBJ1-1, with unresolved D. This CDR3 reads CASSLGFRAATEAFF. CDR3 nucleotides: TGCGCCAGCAGCTTGGGGTTTCGGGCCGCCACTGAAGCTTTCTTT.